Below, one T cell receptor beta chain is given with its context. No antigen is known for it. Repertoires were generated with immunoSEQ multiplex PCR, while TCRdb's copy carries only in-frame clones and drops some. The table shows more than 1,200,000 clones, with 98% to 99% occurring only once. This sample is drawn from a study of shared clonotypes between healthy human individuals. The study's findings and limits: Against clonotypes common to all four donors, non-shared ones had lower generation probabilities.

The sequence was obtained from a man aged 25-45 years in good health. The sample comprised naive CD4+ T cells sorted from blood. As for subset: CD45RA+ positively selected.

CDR3 bases: TGTGCCACCAGCAGAGTAGCGGGAGGGGAAAACATTCAGTACTTC. This codes for CATSRVAGGENIQYF. The gene calls are TRBV15 and TRBJ2-4, with TRBD2 identical over 11 bases. Germline assignment: CDR1 LNHNV and CDR2 YYDKDF (reference sequence). The V and J ends lost 1 base and 5 bases, in that order; junction bases with no gene match: 1. The CDR3 contains 15 residues.